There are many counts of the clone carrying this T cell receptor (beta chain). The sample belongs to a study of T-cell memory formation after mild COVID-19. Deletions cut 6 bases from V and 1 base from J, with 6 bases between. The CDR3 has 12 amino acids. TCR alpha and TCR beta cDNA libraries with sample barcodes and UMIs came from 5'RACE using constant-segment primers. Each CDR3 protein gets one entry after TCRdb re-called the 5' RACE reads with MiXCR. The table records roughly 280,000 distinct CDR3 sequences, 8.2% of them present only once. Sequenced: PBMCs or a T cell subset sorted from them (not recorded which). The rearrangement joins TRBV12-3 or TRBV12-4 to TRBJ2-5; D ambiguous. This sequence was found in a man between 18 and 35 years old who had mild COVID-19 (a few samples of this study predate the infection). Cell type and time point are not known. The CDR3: CASSSLQETQYF. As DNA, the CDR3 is TGTGCCAGCAGCTCTCTCCAAGAGACCCAGTACTTC.